This entry describes one T cell receptor beta chain. In germline, CDR1 is LGHDT, CDR2 YNNKEL (reference sequence). V lost 5 bases to trimming and J lost 9 bases; unmatched junction nucleotides: 9. This CDR3 has 15 residues. The sample originates from a study of blood T cells in healthy people across ages. Through a sample-barcoded 5' primer and a J-beta primer mix, a second PCR was run for about 6 to 12 cycles. TCRdb processed the 5' RACE reads anew with MiXCR; each CDR3 protein has one entry. Among some 900,000 distinct CDR3 sequences, roughly 52% were seen once, and the ten largest hold around an eighth.

V usage is TRBV3-1 and J usage is TRBJ2-3; 12 bases map to TRBD2. This receptor was obtained from a man aged 25 to 45 in good health. The sequencing sample was made of blood. In DNA form, the CDR3 reads TGTGCCAGCAGCAAAGCACTAGCGGGGGGCTCGACGCAGTATTTT. Its translation: CASSKALAGGSTQYF.